The 19 T cell receptor beta chains in this list originate from one sample, sequenced in a study of cytomegalovirus exposure and HLA in healthy donors. A multiplex PCR was run with 60 Vbeta primers and 13 Jbeta primers. Profiled with immunoSEQ multiplex PCR; TCRdb holds only in-frame clones, not every one. Seen here are 95,000 to 150,000 clones, 15% to 19% observed once, and the top ten hold 1.9%. Sequences were obtained from PBMCs. The receptors were gathered from a woman in her late teens or twenties in good health and CMV-seronegative.

The J gene is TRBJ2-1, the V gene TRBV7-3, with D possibly matching TRBD2 (6 bases). There are 15 residues in the CDR3. Looked up from germline, CDR1 is SGHTA and CDR2 is FQGTGA. The V and J ends lost 2 bases and 8 bases respectively, with 16 bases between them. The CDR3 is CASSLGLRGEDEQFF. The CDR3 DNA follows: TGTGCCAGCAGCTTAGGCCTGCGCGGGGAGGATGAGCAGTTCTTC.

The rearrangement links TRBV7-9 to TRBJ2-1, with D possibly matching TRBD2 (6 bases). In germline, CDR1 is SEHNR, CDR2 FQNEAQ (reference sequence). The ends were cut back, 3 bases at V and 7 bases at J, with 10 bases in the middle. This CDR3 comprises 13 residues. The CDR3 loop reads CASSFRTKNEQFF. As DNA, the CDR3 is TGTGCCAGCAGCTTCCGGACTAAGAATGAGCAGTTCTTC. The variable domain in full, with the rest retrieved from reference TRBV7-9 and TRBJ2-1, is DTGVSQNPRHKITKRGQNVTFRCDPISEHNRLYWYRQTLGQGPEFLTYFQNEAQLEKSRLLSDRFSAERPKGSFSTLEIQRTEQGDSAMYLCASSFRTKNEQFFGPGTRLTVL.

This clone has more than one count but fewer than ten. The genes are TRBV7-9 and TRBJ2-1; 7 positions match TRBD1. Trimming cost V 5 bases and J 8 bases; bases outside gene matches: 9. CDR3 length: 14 residues. Germline values: CDR1 SEHNR, CDR2 FQNEAQ (reference sequence). CDR3: CASSPRQGRDEQFF. The CDR3 DNA follows: TGTGCCAGCAGCCCTCGACAGGGAAGGGATGAGCAGTTCTTC.

The chain combines TRBV27 with TRBJ2-2; maybe TRBD1 (5 bases). V gave up 7 bases and J gave up 8 bases, with 17 bases separating them. Germline CDR1 and CDR2: MNHEY and SMNVEV (reference sequence). The CDR3 spans 14 residues. The CDR3 loop reads CASTLNRRTGELFF. The CDR3 DNA reads as TGTGCCAGCACCCTAAACAGGCGAACTGGGGAGCTGTTTTTT.

This clone appeared a few times. This chain links TRBV29-1 with TRBJ1-2; D is perhaps TRBD1 (5 bases). Germline CDR1 is SQVTM and CDR2 is ANQGSEA. V lost 6 bases and J 6 bases, leaving 14 bases between the germline ends. The CDR3 is 12 amino acids. In DNA, the CDR3 is TGCAGCGTCTCGGGACTGGAGGATGGCTACACCTTC. Its protein product is CSVSGLEDGYTF.

V usage is TRBV29-1 and J usage is TRBJ2-7; 9 nucleotides align to TRBD1. V was pared by 6 bases and J by 4 bases, with 10 bases of the junction left unmatched. CDR3 length: 14 amino acids. The germline gives CDR1 SQVTM, CDR2 ANQGSEA. For the CDR3, the DNA is TGCAGCGTCTGTGGGACAGGGCAGCTTTACGAGCAGTACTTC. Encoded protein: CSVCGTGQLYEQYF.

This clone has only a few counts. This rearrangement joins TRBV2 to TRBJ2-7; D possibly corresponds to TRBD2 (5 bases). This CDR3 comprises 13 residues. CDR1 is SNHLY, CDR2 FYNNEI, per germline. Trimming removed 7 bases from V and 1 base from J, with 11 bases in between. CDR3 sequence: CASKPSLSYEQYF. Written as DNA, the CDR3 is TGTGCCAGCAAGCCTAGCCTTTCCTACGAGCAGTACTTC.

The chain is built from TRBV4-3 and TRBJ1-6; no definite D call. The CDR3 loop spans 15 amino acids. Per the germline V gene, CDR1 is LGHNA and CDR2 is YSLEER. The V gene lost 0 bases and the J gene lost 1 base, with 4 bases spanning the gap. CDR3 DNA sequence: TGCGCCAGCAGCCAAGAAGAGTCCTATAATTCACCCCTCCACTTT. It translates to CASSQEESYNSPLHF.

V is TRBV28 and J is TRBJ2-7, with 7 positions matching TRBD1. The J segment lost 4 bases and the V segment lost 6 bases, leaving 9 bases of the junction unmatched. From germline, CDR1 is MDHEN and CDR2 SYDVKM. This CDR3 comprises 14 residues. The CDR3 DNA follows: TGTGCCAGCAGGCCAACTCCAGGGGGTTACGAGCAGTACTTC. It is translated as CASRPTPGGYEQYF.

This chain uses TRBV6-6 with TRBJ1-1, with D unresolved. This CDR3 comprises 15 residues. Deletions cut 6 bases from V and 5 bases from J, with 19 bases between. Germline V CDR1 and CDR2: MNHNY, SVGAGI (reference sequence). The CDR3 protein is CASSSSPQVLTEAFF. The CDR3 region has the DNA TGTGCCAGCAGCTCCTCCCCGCAGGTATTGACTGAAGCTTTCTTT.

This clone was picked up a small number of times. The rearrangement links TRBV4-2 to TRBJ2-2; 7 bases align to TRBD1. V gave up 3 bases and J gave up 6 bases; unmatched junction bases: 13. The CDR3 runs 17 residues. Germline CDR1 reads LGHNA; CDR2 reads YNFKEQ. CDR3 DNA sequence: TGTGCCAGCAGCCACCCGACAACAGGGGTAGGATCCGGGGAGCTGTTTTTT. It yields the protein CASSHPTTGVGSGELFF.

This clone was detected a few times. V is TRBV19 and J is TRBJ2-3; 16 nucleotides align to TRBD2. Trimming removed 5 bases from V and 0 bases from J; junction bases left unmatched: 5. This CDR3 is 18 amino acids long. Germline CDR1 LNHDA, CDR2 SQIVND (reference sequence). This CDR3 is CASSPGLAGGPSTDTQYF. CDR3 nucleotide sequence: TGTGCCAGTAGTCCGGGACTAGCGGGAGGGCCAAGCACAGATACGCAGTATTTT.

The rearrangement joins TRBV4-1 to TRBJ2-4; perhaps TRBD1 as D (5 bases). Per the germline V gene, CDR1 is MGHRA and CDR2 is YSYEKL. The V and J ends lost 0 bases and 2 bases respectively, with 11 bases between them. This CDR3 comprises 16 residues. The CDR3 sequence is CASSQDGRASKNIQYF. In DNA, the CDR3 is TGCGCCAGCAGCCAAGACGGCAGGGCGTCCAAAAACATTCAGTACTTC.

The V and J genes are TRBV5-5 and TRBJ1-1, with a weak D call TRBD1 (6 bases). V was trimmed by 1 base and J by 5 bases, leaving 18 bases between them. This CDR3 is 16 amino acids long. Germline V gene lookup returns CDR1 SGHKS and CDR2 YYEKEE (reference sequence). The CDR3 region has the DNA TGTGCCAGCAGCTTGAGCGCGAGAGGGGGAATGACTGAAGCTTTCTTT. Translating it yields CASSLSARGGMTEAFF.

J is TRBJ2-1 and V is TRBV19, with D possibly matching TRBD1 (6 bases). Between the trimmed V and J ends, which lost 10 bases and 4 bases, there was a span of 20 bases. This CDR3 is built from 15 residues. Per germline, CDR1 LNHDA and CDR2 SQIVND (reference sequence). The CDR3 region has the DNA TGTGCCACCAACAGCCGGGACACCAGGTACAATGAGCAGTTCTTC. This encodes CATNSRDTRYNEQFF.

The gene calls are TRBV2 and TRBJ1-3, with a weak D call TRBD1 (5 bases). This CDR3 is built from 16 residues. The germline CDR1 and CDR2 sequences are SNHLY and FYNNEI. Trimming stripped 3 bases from V and 0 bases from J, with 12 bases between. CDR3 in DNA: TGTGCCAGCAGTGATCATGGAGGGGACTCTGGAAACACCATATATTTT. This encodes CASSDHGGDSGNTIYF.

The chain has TRBV5-4 and TRBJ2-7; 12 bases line up with TRBD1. J lost 2 bases, V lost 4 bases, and 10 bases had no gene match. CDR3 size: 17 residues. In germline, CDR1 is SGHNT, CDR2 YYREEE (reference sequence). CDR3 residues: CASSPAPGQGAAYEQYF. As DNA, the CDR3 is TGTGCCAGCAGCCCAGCACCGGGACAGGGGGCGGCCTACGAGCAGTACTTC.

This clone was detected a few times. This rearrangement joins TRBV27 to TRBJ2-5; D perhaps matches TRBD1 (6 bases). This CDR3 spans 14 amino acids. Germline values: CDR1 MNHEY, CDR2 SMNVEV (reference sequence). V lost 0 bases and J 7 bases, leaving 12 bases between the germline ends. CDR3 loop: CASSLSRGVGTQYF. The CDR3 DNA is TGTGCCAGCAGTTTATCCAGGGGAGTCGGGACCCAGTACTTC.

V and J are TRBV7-2 and TRBJ1-2; TRBD1 aligns across 8 bases. V lost 2 bases to trimming and J lost 7 bases; unmatched junction nucleotides: 12. CDR1 is SGHTA and CDR2 is FQGNSA in the germline V gene. There are 16 residues in the CDR3. The CDR3 DNA reads as TGTGCCAGCAGCTTACACAACTCCGGGACAGGTAGTGGCTACACCTTC. It is translated as CASSLHNSGTGSGYTF.